A selection of T cell receptor beta chains follows, all from one sample in a study of blood T cell repertoires in COVID-19. Some clones are missing from TCRdb's copy, which holds only in-frame ones; the method was immunoSEQ multiplex PCR. The table lists around 620,000 clones, 70% to 90% of them singletons, with around 0.3% in the top ten. The sequenced sample was peripheral blood. The receptors originated from a woman aged 18-35 years with acute or convalescent COVID-19. Both conserved end residues are part of each CDR3. The order of the fields is V gene, J gene, CDR3 protein.

v_gene: TRBV3-1/TRBV3-2
j_gene: TRBJ1-1
CDR3aa: CASSQDRGRWTEAFF

v_gene: TRBV6-5
j_gene: TRBJ1-5
CDR3aa: CASSSDRSWGQPQHF

v_gene: TRBV5-1
j_gene: TRBJ1-1
CDR3aa: CASSLQGARTEAFF

v_gene: TRBV29-1
j_gene: TRBJ2-7
CDR3aa: CSARTGGINEQYF

v_gene: TRBV4-3
j_gene: TRBJ2-7
CDR3aa: CASSQGTSSYEQYF

v_gene: TRBV7-2
j_gene: TRBJ1-5
CDR3aa: CASSDYSNQPQHF

v_gene: TRBV7-9
j_gene: TRBJ1-4
CDR3aa: CASSQGGSGSEKLFF

v_gene: TRBV7-8
j_gene: TRBJ1-2
CDR3aa: CASSLLMVEGYTF

v_gene: TRBV7-2
j_gene: TRBJ2-7
CDR3aa: CASSLLNEQYF

v_gene: TRBV13
j_gene: TRBJ1-1
CDR3aa: CASSSLLDRLNTEAFF

v_gene: TRBV11-2
j_gene: TRBJ1-1
CDR3aa: CASSLDAPGGEAFF

v_gene: TRBV5-1
j_gene: TRBJ1-2
CDR3aa: CASSRGGQPNYGYTF

v_gene: TRBV27
j_gene: TRBJ1-5
CDR3aa: CASSSLPTRQGKNQPQHF

v_gene: TRBV6-6
j_gene: TRBJ1-1
CDR3aa: CASSLIVTEAFF

v_gene: TRBV5-1
j_gene: TRBJ2-6
CDR3aa: CASSRSSGANVLTF

v_gene: TRBV9
j_gene: TRBJ2-7
CDR3aa: CASSVAQRGGYVQYF

v_gene: TRBV28
j_gene: TRBJ2-1
CDR3aa: CASSLRTRPSGEQFF